This T cell receptor (beta chain) was captured in a study of blood T cell repertoires in COVID-19. The wider study: The analysed material was cDNA or gDNA that came from T cells, B-cell-depleted T cells, or PBMCs.

Source study methods: Researchers report that nucleated cell counts were estimated from reference gene primer amplification. Clones were sequenced by immunoSEQ multiplex PCR, and TCRdb holds only the in-frame ones, with some missing. For V, J and clone size, that table is used; D and trimming come from the DNA. Altogether roughly 97,000 clones are present, 85% to 90% being singletons, with the ten largest covering approximately 15%. V was shortened by 0 bases and J by 10 bases, with 11 bases between the two germline ends. CDR1 SGDLS and CDR2 YYNGEE come from the germline V gene. This CDR3 has 13 amino acids.

The chain combines TRBV9 with TRBJ2-1; D might be TRBD2 (6 bases). The sample taken for sequencing was peripheral blood. The sequence came from a man between 45 and 60 years old with acute or convalescent COVID-19. DNA for the CDR3: TGTGCCAGCAGCGTAGACAGGACTACCGAGCAGTTCTTC. Encoded protein: CASSVDRTTEQFF.